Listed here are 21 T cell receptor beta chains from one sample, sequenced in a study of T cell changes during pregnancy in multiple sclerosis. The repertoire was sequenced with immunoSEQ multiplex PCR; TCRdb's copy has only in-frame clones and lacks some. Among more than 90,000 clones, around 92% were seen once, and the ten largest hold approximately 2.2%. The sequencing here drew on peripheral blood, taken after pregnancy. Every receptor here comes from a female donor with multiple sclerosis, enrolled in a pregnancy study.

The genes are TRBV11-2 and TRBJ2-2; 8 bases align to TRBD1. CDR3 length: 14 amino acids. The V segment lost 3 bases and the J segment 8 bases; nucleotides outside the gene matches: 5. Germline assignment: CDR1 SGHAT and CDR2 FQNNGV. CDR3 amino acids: CASSLQGAAGELFF. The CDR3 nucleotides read TGTGCCAGCAGCTTGCAGGGGGCGGCGGGGGAGCTGTTTTTT.

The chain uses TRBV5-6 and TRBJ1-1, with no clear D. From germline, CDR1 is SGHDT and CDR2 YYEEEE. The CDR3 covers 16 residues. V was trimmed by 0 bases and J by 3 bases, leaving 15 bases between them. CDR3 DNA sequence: TGTGCCAGCAGCTTGGGATCGGAAGGGAGGTACACTGAAGCTTTCTTT. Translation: CASSLGSEGRYTEAFF.

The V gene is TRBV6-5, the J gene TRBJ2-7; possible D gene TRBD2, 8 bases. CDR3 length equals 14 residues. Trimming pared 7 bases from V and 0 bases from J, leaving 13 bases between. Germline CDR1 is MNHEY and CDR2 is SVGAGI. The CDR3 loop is CASKGAGGSYEQYF. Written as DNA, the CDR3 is TGTGCCAGCAAGGGGGCGGGAGGCTCCTACGAGCAGTACTTC.

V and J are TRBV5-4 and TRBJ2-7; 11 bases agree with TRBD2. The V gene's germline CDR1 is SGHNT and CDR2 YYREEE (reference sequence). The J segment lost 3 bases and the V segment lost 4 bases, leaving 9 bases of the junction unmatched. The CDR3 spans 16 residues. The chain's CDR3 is CASSPGGTSGNYEQYF. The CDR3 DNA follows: TGTGCCAGCAGCCCGGGGGGGACTAGCGGCAACTACGAGCAGTACTTC.

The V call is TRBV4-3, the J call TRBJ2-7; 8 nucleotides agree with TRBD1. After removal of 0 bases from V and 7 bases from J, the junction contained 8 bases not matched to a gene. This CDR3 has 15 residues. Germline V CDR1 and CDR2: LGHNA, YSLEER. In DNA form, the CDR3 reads TGCGCCAGCAGCCAAGAATCCCACAGGGGGAGGGAGCAGTACTTC. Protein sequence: CASSQESHRGREQYF.

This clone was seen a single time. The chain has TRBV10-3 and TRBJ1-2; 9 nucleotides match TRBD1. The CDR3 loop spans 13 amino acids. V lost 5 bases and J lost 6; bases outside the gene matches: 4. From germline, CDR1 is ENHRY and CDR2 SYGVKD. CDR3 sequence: CAISPRDRDGYTF. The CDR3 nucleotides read TGTGCCATCAGTCCCCGGGACAGGGATGGCTACACCTTC.

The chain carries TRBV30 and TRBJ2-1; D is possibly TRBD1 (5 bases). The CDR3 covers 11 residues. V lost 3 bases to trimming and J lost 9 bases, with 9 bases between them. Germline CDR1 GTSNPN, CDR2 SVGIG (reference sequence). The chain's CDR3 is CAWRFQGEQFF. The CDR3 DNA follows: TGTGCCTGGAGGTTCCAGGGTGAGCAGTTCTTC.

The CDR3 spells CASSFSDRRTNHNEQFF. The CDR3 nucleotides are TGTGCCAGCAGTTTCTCCGATCGGAGGACTAACCACAATGAGCAGTTCTTC. V and J are TRBV27 and TRBJ2-1; D is perhaps TRBD2 (6 bases). V lost 3 bases, J lost 5 bases, and 20 bases lay in between. The length of the CDR3 is 17 residues. Per the germline V gene, CDR1 is MNHEY and CDR2 is SMNVEV (reference sequence).

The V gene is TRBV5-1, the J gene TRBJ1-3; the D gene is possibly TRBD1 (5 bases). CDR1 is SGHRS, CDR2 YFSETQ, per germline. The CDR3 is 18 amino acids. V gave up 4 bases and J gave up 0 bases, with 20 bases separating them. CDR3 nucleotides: TGCGCCAGCAGCCCCGCAATGGGAGCCGGGGGCTCTGGAAACACCATATATTTT. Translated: CASSPAMGAGGSGNTIYF. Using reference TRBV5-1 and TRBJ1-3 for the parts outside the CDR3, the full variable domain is KAGVTQTPRYLIKTRGQQVTLSCSPISGHRSVSWYQQTPGQGLQFLFEYFSETQRNKGNFPGRFSGRQFSNSRSEMNVSTLELGDSALYLCASSPAMGAGGSGNTIYFGEGSWLTVV.

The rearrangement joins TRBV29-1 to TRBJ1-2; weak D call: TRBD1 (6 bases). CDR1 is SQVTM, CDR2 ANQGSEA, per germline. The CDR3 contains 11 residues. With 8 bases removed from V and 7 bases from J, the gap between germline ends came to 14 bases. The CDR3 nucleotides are TGCAGCTCCCGGACAGCGGTTGGCTACACCTTC. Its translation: CSSRTAVGYTF.

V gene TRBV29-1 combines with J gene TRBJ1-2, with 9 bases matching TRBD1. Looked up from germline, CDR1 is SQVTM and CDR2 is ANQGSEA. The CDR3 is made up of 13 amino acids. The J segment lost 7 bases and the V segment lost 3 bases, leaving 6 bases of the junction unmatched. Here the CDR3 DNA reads TGCAGCGTTGACCGGGACAGGGTTCTTGGCTACACCTTC. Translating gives CSVDRDRVLGYTF. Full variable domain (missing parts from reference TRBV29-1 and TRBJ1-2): SAVISQKPSRDICQRGTSLTIQCQVDSQVTMMFWYRQQPGQSLTLIATANQGSEATYESGFVIDKFPISRPNLTFSTLTVSNMSPEDSSIYLCSVDRDRVLGYTFGSGTRLTVV.

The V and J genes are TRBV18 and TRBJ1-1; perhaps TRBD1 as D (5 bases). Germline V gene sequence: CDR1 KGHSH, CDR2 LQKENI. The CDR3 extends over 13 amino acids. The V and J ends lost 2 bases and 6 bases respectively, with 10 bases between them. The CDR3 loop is CASSPGGQSEAFF. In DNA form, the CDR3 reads TGTGCCAGCTCACCAGGCGGACAATCTGAAGCTTTCTTT.

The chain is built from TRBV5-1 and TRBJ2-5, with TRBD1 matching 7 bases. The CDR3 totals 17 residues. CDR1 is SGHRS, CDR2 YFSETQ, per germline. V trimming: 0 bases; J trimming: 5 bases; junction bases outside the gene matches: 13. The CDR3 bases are TGCGCCAGCAGCTTGGGGGCGAACTACGGGACAGAGGAGACCCAGTACTTC. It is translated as CASSLGANYGTEETQYF.

DNA of the CDR3: TGTGCCAGCAGCGCCGCGGGGGCGAGGAGGGAGACCCAGTACTTC. Its protein product is CASSAAGARRETQYF. This chain links TRBV7-6 with TRBJ2-5; TRBD2 is a possible D gene (7 bases). Germline lookup yields CDR1 SGHVS and CDR2 FNYEAQ. V was pared by 5 bases and J by 5 bases, with 18 bases between. This CDR3 has 15 amino acids.

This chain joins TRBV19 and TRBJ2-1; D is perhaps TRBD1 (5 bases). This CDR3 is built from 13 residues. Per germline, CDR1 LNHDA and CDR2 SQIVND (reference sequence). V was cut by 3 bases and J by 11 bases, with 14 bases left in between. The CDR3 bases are TGTGCCAGTAGTATTATGACAGCCAGAAAGCAGTTCTTC. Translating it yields CASSIMTARKQFF.

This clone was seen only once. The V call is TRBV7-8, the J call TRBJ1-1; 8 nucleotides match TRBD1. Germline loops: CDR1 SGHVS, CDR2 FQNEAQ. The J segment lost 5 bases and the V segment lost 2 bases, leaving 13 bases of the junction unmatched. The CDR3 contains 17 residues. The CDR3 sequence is CASSLLFRQGRWTEAFF. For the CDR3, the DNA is TGTGCCAGCAGCTTACTTTTCCGACAGGGGCGGTGGACTGAAGCTTTCTTT.

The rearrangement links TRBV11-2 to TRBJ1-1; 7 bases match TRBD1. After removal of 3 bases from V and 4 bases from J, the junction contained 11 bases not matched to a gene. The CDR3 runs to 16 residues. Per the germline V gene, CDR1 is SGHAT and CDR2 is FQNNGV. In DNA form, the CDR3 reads TGTGCCAGCAGCTTGAGACAGGGCTGGGTTGGCACTGAAGCTTTCTTT. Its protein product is CASSLRQGWVGTEAFF.

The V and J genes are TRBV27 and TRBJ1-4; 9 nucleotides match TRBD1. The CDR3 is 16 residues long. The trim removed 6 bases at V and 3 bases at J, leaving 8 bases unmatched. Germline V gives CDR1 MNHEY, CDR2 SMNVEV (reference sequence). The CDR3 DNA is TGTGCCAGCAGAGCCGGGACAGGGTTTTCTAATGAAAAACTGTTTTTT. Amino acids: CASRAGTGFSNEKLFF.

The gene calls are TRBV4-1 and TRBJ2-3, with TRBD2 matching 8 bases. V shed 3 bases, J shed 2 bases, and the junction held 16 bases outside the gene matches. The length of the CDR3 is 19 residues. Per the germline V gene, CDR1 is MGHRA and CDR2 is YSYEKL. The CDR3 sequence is CASSQGVWYGSGDTDTQYF. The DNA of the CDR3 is TGCGCCAGCAGCCAGGGGGTTTGGTACGGTAGCGGGGACACAGATACGCAGTATTTT.

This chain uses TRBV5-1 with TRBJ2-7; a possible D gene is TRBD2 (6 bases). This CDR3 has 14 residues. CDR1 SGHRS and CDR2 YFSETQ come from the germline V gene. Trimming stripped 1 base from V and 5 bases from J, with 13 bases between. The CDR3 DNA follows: TGCGCCAGCAGCTTGCCAACGTCGGGGGACGAGCAGTACTTC. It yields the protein CASSLPTSGDEQYF.

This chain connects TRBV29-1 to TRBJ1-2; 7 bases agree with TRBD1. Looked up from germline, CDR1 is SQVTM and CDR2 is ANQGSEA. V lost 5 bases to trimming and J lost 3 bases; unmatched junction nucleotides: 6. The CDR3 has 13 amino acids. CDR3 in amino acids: CSVLDRDDYGYTF. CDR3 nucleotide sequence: TGCAGCGTTCTCGACAGGGACGACTATGGCTACACCTTC.